This T cell receptor (beta chain) stems from a study of cytomegalovirus exposure and HLA in healthy donors. Regarding the study as a whole: One cluster of highly shared sequence variants probably arose as a sequencing artifact. Presence/absence analyses assumed roughly uniform sequencing depth across donors, which may not hold. CMV antigen specificity of three CMV-associated chains was confirmed in vitro.

Every donor was a healthy person donating bone marrow. Amplification used 60 Vbeta primers and 13 Jbeta primers. Produced via immunoSEQ multiplex PCR; TCRdb's table is partial and in-frame only. The sample yields roughly 170,000 clones, 75% to 90% seen once. About this clone: Antigen unknown.

The sequence was collected from a man aged 50 or older in good health and CMV-seronegative. The sample comprised PBMCs.

CDR3 DNA sequence: TGTGCCAGCAACCCTACCGCAGGGGCGAATGGAAACACCATATATTTT. Translating it yields CASNPTAGANGNTIYF. V gene TRBV4-2 combines with J gene TRBJ1-3, with D possibly TRBD1 on 6 matching bases. This CDR3 spans 16 amino acids. Germline CDR1 LGHNA, CDR2 YNFKEQ. The V gene lost 7 bases and the J gene lost 3 bases, with 19 bases spanning the gap.